This T cell receptor (beta chain) emerged from a study of control samples from healthy donors and cancer patients. The protocol was immunoSEQ multiplex PCR, while the TCRdb copy is restricted to in-frame clones and leaves out a portion. This table holds about 410,000 clones, approximately 92% found once. This clone was found a few times. This CDR3 contains 13 residues. With 4 bases removed from V and 4 bases from J, the gap between germline ends came to 10 bases. Germline V gives CDR1 SNHLY, CDR2 FYNNEI. This receptor was taken from a man between 40 and 49 years old with head and neck cancer. The chain links TRBV2 to TRBJ1-2; tentative D call: TRBD1 (5 bases). The source material was PBMCs. CDR3 sequence reads: CASSGGHLYGYTF. CDR3 nucleotide sequence: TGTGCCAGCAGTGGCGGACACCTCTATGGCTACACCTTC.